The 32 T cell receptor beta chains in this list originate from one sample, sequenced in a study of cytomegalovirus exposure and HLA in healthy donors. PCR amplification relied on 60 Vbeta primers (plus 13 Jbeta primers). The assay was immunoSEQ multiplex PCR, and TCRdb's table has in-frame clones only and misses some. The sample lists 200,000 or so clones, 78% occurring once. Sequencing was carried out using PBMCs. The receptors originated from a woman aged 30 to 39 in good health and CMV-seropositive.

In the case of this clone: Other DNA sequences in the sample encode the same CDR3. This rearrangement joins TRBV7-6 to TRBJ1-1; D not certain. The germline CDR1 and CDR2 sequences are SGHVS and FNYEAQ. The CDR3 sequence is 14 residues long. V was shortened by 5 bases and J by 4 bases, with 14 bases between the two germline ends. CDR3 in amino acids: CASSPSPEGTEAFF. The CDR3 DNA sequence: TGTGCCAGCAGCCCATCACCGGAGGGCACTGAAGCTTTCTTT.

This rearrangement joins TRBV6-5 to TRBJ1-1, with unresolved D. The V and J ends lost 2 bases and 1 base respectively, with 5 bases between them. The CDR3 runs to 13 residues. CDR1 MNHEY and CDR2 SVGAGI come from the germline V gene. CDR3 DNA: TGTGCCAGCAGTTACCTAGGGAACACTGAAGCTTTCTTT. Encoded protein: CASSYLGNTEAFF.

V usage is TRBV5-4 and J usage is TRBJ1-2, with a weak D call TRBD1 (6 bases). The CDR3 is 13 residues long. The ends were cut back, 0 bases at V and 6 bases at J, with 9 bases in the middle. Germline CDR1 and CDR2: SGHNT and YYREEE (reference sequence). This chain's CDR3 is CASSLGQANGYTF. CDR3 in DNA: TGTGCCAGCAGCTTGGGACAGGCCAATGGCTACACCTTC.

The chain recombines TRBV28 with TRBJ2-7; 8 bases map to TRBD1. Looked up from germline, CDR1 is MDHEN and CDR2 is SYDVKM. V was clipped by 6 bases and J by 1 base; unmatched bases: 5. The CDR3 loop spans 14 amino acids. CDR3 in DNA: TGTGCCAGCAGAAAAACAGGGGGGTCCTACGAGCAGTACTTC. It translates to CASRKTGGSYEQYF.

The count of this clone is one. The chain employs TRBV4-3 and TRBJ1-2, with no clear D. The germline gives CDR1 LGHNA, CDR2 YSLEER. The ends were cut back, 3 bases at V and 4 bases at J, with 9 bases in the middle. This CDR3 spans 13 amino acids. Here the CDR3 DNA reads TGCGCCAGCAGCCAGGCACTAGGCTATGGCTACACCTTC. Its protein product is CASSQALGYGYTF.

The rearrangement links TRBV5-4 to TRBJ2-2; the D gene is possibly TRBD2 (5 bases). The CDR3 has 15 amino acids. V dropped 4 bases and J dropped 4 bases, with 14 bases sitting between them. Germline lookup yields CDR1 SGHNT and CDR2 YYREEE (reference sequence). The CDR3, as DNA: TGTGCCAGCAGCCCGGACTGGCAGTTCACCGGGGAGCTGTTTTTT. Amino acid sequence: CASSPDWQFTGELFF.

CDR3 sequence reads: CASSWGPDRVEGNTEAFF. In DNA, the CDR3 is TGTGCCAGCAGCTGGGGTCCGGACAGGGTTGAGGGGAACACTGAAGCTTTCTTT. The V gene is TRBV7-3, the J gene TRBJ1-1; 8 bases agree with TRBD1. V trimming: 4 bases; J trimming: 1 base; junction bases outside the gene matches: 14. There are 18 residues in the CDR3. Per germline, CDR1 SGHTA and CDR2 FQGTGA.

This clone occurred a few times. This chain connects TRBV2 to TRBJ2-7; TRBD1 agrees at 10 bases. Germline V lookup: CDR1 SNHLY, CDR2 FYNNEI. This CDR3 is built from 15 residues. V lost 0 bases to trimming and J lost 6 bases; unmatched junction nucleotides: 5. The DNA for the CDR3 is TGTGCCAGCAGTGAAGCCGGGACAGGGGCAGGCGAGCAGTACTTC. Translation gives CASSEAGTGAGEQYF.

J is TRBJ2-1 and V is TRBV5-1, with D possibly TRBD1 on 6 matching bases. This CDR3 comprises 15 residues. V lost 7 bases and J 1 base, leaving 15 bases between the germline ends. CDR1 and CDR2 (germline): SGHRS, YFSETQ. The CDR3 loop is CASQPWTDSYNEQFF. Here the CDR3 DNA reads TGCGCCAGCCAACCTTGGACAGATTCCTACAATGAGCAGTTCTTC. Using reference TRBV5-1 and TRBJ2-1 for the parts outside the CDR3, the full variable domain is KAGVTQTPRYLIKTRGQQVTLSCSPISGHRSVSWYQQTPGQGLQFLFEYFSETQRNKGNFPGRFSGRQFSNSRSEMNVSTLELGDSALYLCASQPWTDSYNEQFFGPGTRLTVL.

This rearrangement joins TRBV7-3 to TRBJ1-6; D is uncertain. Trimming took off 2 bases at V and 7 bases at J, with 9 bases between the two ends. This CDR3 spans 14 amino acids. CDR1 and CDR2 from the germline V gene are SGHTA and FQGTGA. This CDR3 is CASSLDPGNSPLHF. The DNA of the CDR3 is TGTGCCAGCAGCTTAGATCCGGGAAATTCACCCCTCCACTTT.

The chain combines TRBV5-1 with TRBJ2-1, with 7 bases that match TRBD1. The V and J ends lost 2 bases and 0 bases, in that order; junction bases with no gene match: 14. Germline-derived CDR1 and CDR2 are SGHRS and YFSETQ. The CDR3 runs 19 residues. CDR3 protein: CASSLTGQSMLISYNEQFF. The CDR3 bases are TGCGCCAGCAGCTTAACGGGACAGTCTATGCTAATCTCCTACAATGAGCAGTTCTTC.

The rearrangement links TRBV5-1 to TRBJ2-7; TRBD1 is a possible D gene (6 bases). The length of the CDR3 is 15 residues. Trimming stripped 1 base from V and 2 bases from J, with 13 bases between. Per the germline V gene, CDR1 is SGHRS and CDR2 is YFSETQ. The DNA of the CDR3 is TGCGCCAGCAGCTTGAAGTCAGGGGATACCTACGAGCAGTACTTC. Its translation: CASSLKSGDTYEQYF.

The chain couples TRBV7-3 to TRBJ2-2; TRBD2 is a possible D gene (6 bases). The length of the CDR3 is 15 residues. In germline, CDR1 is SGHTA, CDR2 FQGTGA. V was clipped by 4 bases and J by 8 bases, with 17 bases between them. The CDR3 loop reads CASSSLGGEVGELFF. Written as DNA, the CDR3 is TGTGCCAGCAGCTCCCTAGGCGGGGAGGTGGGGGAGCTGTTTTTT. Combining the CDR3 with reference TRBV7-3 and TRBJ2-2 gives the whole variable domain GAGVSQTPSNKVTEKGKYVELRCDPISGHTALYWYRQSLGQGPEFLIYFQGTGAADDSGLPNDRFFAVRPEGSVSTLKIQRTERGDSAVYLCASSSLGGEVGELFFGEGSRLTVL.

This clone appeared a single time. J is TRBJ1-4 and V is TRBV7-8; 9 positions agree with TRBD1. Germline CDR1 SGHVS, CDR2 FQNEAQ. V shed 5 bases and J 7 bases; nucleotides not matched to a gene: 5. This CDR3 has 14 amino acids. CDR3 sequence reads: CASSPDRGGEKLFF. The CDR3 DNA is TGTGCCAGCAGCCCCGACAGGGGGGGTGAAAAACTGTTTTTT.

V is TRBV27 and J is TRBJ2-7; D may be TRBD2 (6 bases). Germline V gives CDR1 MNHEY, CDR2 SMNVEV (reference sequence). Trimming took 6 bases from V and 6 from J, leaving 9 bases between them. This CDR3 is built from 11 residues. CDR3 protein: CASRRGGEQYF. The CDR3 nucleotides read TGTGCCAGCAGGCGGGGAGGCGAGCAGTACTTC.

The V call is TRBV5-8, the J call TRBJ2-7; perhaps TRBD1 as D (6 bases). V was pared by 1 base and J by 3 bases, with 8 bases between. Germline values: CDR1 SGHTS, CDR2 YDEGEE. The CDR3 runs 13 residues. The CDR3 is CASSLPGDYEQYF. Written as DNA, the CDR3 is TGTGCCAGCAGCTTGCCAGGGGACTACGAGCAGTACTTC.

The V gene is TRBV5-1, the J gene TRBJ2-5, with a possible D match to TRBD2 (6 bases). CDR3 length: 14 amino acids. Trimming left V 3 bases short and J 6 bases short, with 15 bases between. Germline CDR1 is SGHRS and CDR2 is YFSETQ. CDR3 protein: CASSSGTHSQTQYF. The CDR3 DNA sequence: TGCGCCAGCAGCTCAGGGACTCACAGCCAGACCCAGTACTTC.

The genes are TRBV5-4 and TRBJ2-5; 9 nucleotides match TRBD1. Matching the DNA end better, TRBJ2-7 makes the J call doubtful. The CDR3 loop spans 13 amino acids. CDR1 and CDR2 from the germline V gene are SGHNT and YYREEE (reference sequence). CDR3 in amino acids: CASSPPGQGEQYF. CDR3 in DNA: TGTGCCAGCAGCCCCCCGGGACAGGGCGAGCAGTACTTC.

Only one count was recorded for this clone. CDR3 protein: CASSGWEVDQPQHF. CDR3 sequence (DNA): TGTGCCAGCAGTGGTTGGGAGGTCGATCAGCCCCAGCATTTT. This chain uses TRBV2 with TRBJ1-5; D uncertain. In germline, CDR1 is SNHLY, CDR2 FYNNEI. V was shortened by 4 bases and J by 5 bases, with 12 bases between the two germline ends. The CDR3 has 14 amino acids.

This clone showed up just once. CDR3 protein: CASRDVFRAQGAREQFF. CDR3 coding DNA: TGTGCCAGCAGAGACGTGTTTCGGGCACAGGGGGCACGTGAGCAGTTCTTC. This rearrangement joins TRBV7-2 to TRBJ2-1; 9 bases line up with TRBD1. This CDR3 spans 17 amino acids. With V trimmed by 6 bases and J by 9 bases, 18 bases remained unmatched. CDR1 SGHTA and CDR2 FQGNSA come from the germline V gene. Full variable domain (outside the CDR3, taken from reference TRBV7-2 and TRBJ2-1): GAGVSQSPSNKVTEKGKDVELRCDPISGHTALYWYRQSLGQGLEFLIYFQGNSAPDKSGLPSDRFSAERTGGSVSTLTIQRTQQEDSAVYLCASRDVFRAQGAREQFFGPGTRLTVL.

The V and J genes are TRBV5-8 and TRBJ2-3; the D gene is possibly TRBD2 (5 bases). The CDR3 totals 13 residues. Germline-derived CDR1 and CDR2 are SGHTS and YDEGEE. Trimming left V 5 bases short and J 10 bases short, with 17 bases between. The CDR3, as DNA: TGTGCCAGCAGTCACCCCGGGGTGGCGGCGCAGTATTTT. It is translated as CASSHPGVAAQYF.

The rearrangement links TRBV6-6 to TRBJ2-2, with D perhaps matching TRBD2 (6 bases). Per germline, CDR1 MNHNY and CDR2 SVGAGI (reference sequence). The CDR3 is 14 residues long. Between the trimmed V and J ends, which lost 7 bases and 2 bases, there was a span of 11 bases. The CDR3 is CASKASDNTGELFF. The CDR3 coding sequence is TGTGCCAGCAAAGCTAGCGATAACACCGGGGAGCTGTTTTTT.

The chain couples TRBV25-1 to TRBJ1-2; 8 nucleotides match TRBD1. V shed 5 bases and J 7 bases; nucleotides not matched to a gene: 9. The CDR3 length is 14 residues. Germline CDR1 reads MGHDK; CDR2 reads SYGVNS. The CDR3 bases are TGTGCCAGCAGTCTCGGACAGGGTCATGGTGGCTACACCTTC. It translates to CASSLGQGHGGYTF.

The V and J genes are TRBV15 and TRBJ2-1; 12 positions match TRBD2. This CDR3 region has 17 residues. The V gene end was trimmed by 5 bases and the J gene end by 8 bases; junction bases not matched to a gene: 13. From germline, CDR1 is LNHNV and CDR2 YYDKDF (reference sequence). This chain's CDR3 is CATSARLAGESLHEQFF. DNA of the CDR3: TGTGCCACCAGCGCAAGACTAGCGGGAGAATCATTGCATGAGCAGTTCTTC. Combining the CDR3 with reference TRBV15 and TRBJ2-1 gives the whole variable domain DAMVIQNPRYQVTQFGKPVTLSCSQTLNHNVMYWYQQKSSQAPKLLFHYYDKDFNNEADTPDNFQSRRPNTSFCFLDIRSPGLGDTAMYLCATSARLAGESLHEQFFGPGTRLTVL.

The rearrangement links TRBV5-1 to TRBJ1-2; 10 nucleotides align to TRBD1. In germline, CDR1 is SGHRS, CDR2 YFSETQ. The trim removed 4 bases at V and 8 bases at J, leaving 5 bases unmatched. This CDR3 comprises 13 residues. The CDR3: CASSEGQGGGYTF. CDR3 sequence (DNA): TGCGCCAGCAGCGAAGGACAGGGGGGAGGCTACACCTTC.

This chain links TRBV15 with TRBJ2-5; the match to TRBD2 covers 7 bases. V shed 7 bases, J shed 4 bases, and the junction held 6 bases outside the gene matches. CDR3 length: 13 residues. The germline gives CDR1 LNHNV, CDR2 YYDKDF (reference sequence). CDR3 DNA: TGTGCCACCAAACCGGGAGGAAGAGAGACCCAGTACTTC. This translates into CATKPGGRETQYF.

This chain links TRBV4-3 with TRBJ2-1; 8 bases fit TRBD1. Trimming removed 1 base from V and 9 bases from J; junction bases left unmatched: 8. This CDR3 spans 15 amino acids. Germline CDR1 LGHNA, CDR2 YSLEER. CDR3 amino acids: CASSQGTGRLGEQFF. The CDR3 DNA follows: TGCGCCAGCAGCCAAGGGACAGGGCGGTTGGGTGAGCAGTTCTTC.

This chain links TRBV5-6 with TRBJ2-5; D unclear. Germline V gene lookup returns CDR1 SGHDT and CDR2 YYEEEE. The V end lost 0 bases, the J end lost 5 bases, and 5 bases lay between the germline ends. The CDR3 extends over 12 amino acids. The CDR3 sequence: CASSLASETQYF. The CDR3 DNA reads as TGTGCCAGCAGCTTGGCCTCGGAGACCCAGTACTTC.

This clone has just one count. This chain uses TRBV5-4 with TRBJ2-3; 8 bases agree with TRBD2. Germline trimming cut 2 bases from V and 10 bases from J; bases unmatched to any gene: 12. Germline lookup yields CDR1 SGHNT and CDR2 YYREEE (reference sequence). The CDR3 runs 15 residues. The chain's CDR3 is CASSFQRGRGMAQYF. The CDR3 DNA is TGTGCCAGCAGCTTTCAGCGGGGGAGGGGGATGGCGCAGTATTTT. Combining the CDR3 with reference TRBV5-4 and TRBJ2-3 gives the whole variable domain ETGVTQSPTHLIKTRGQQVTLRCSSQSGHNTVSWYQQALGQGPQFIFQYYREEENGRGNFPPRFSGLQFPNYSSELNVNALELDDSALYLCASSFQRGRGMAQYFGPGTRLTVL.

This clone was recorded once. The gene calls are TRBV5-6 and TRBJ1-4, with TRBD1 matching 9 bases. Unmatched junction bases numbered 5, after V lost 3 bases and J lost 8 bases. CDR3 length: 14 residues. Per germline, CDR1 SGHDT and CDR2 YYEEEE. CDR3 region: CASSWGQGDEKLFF. The DNA for the CDR3 is TGTGCCAGCAGCTGGGGACAGGGAGACGAAAAACTGTTTTTT.

This chain links TRBV4-3 with TRBJ1-4; weak D call: TRBD1 (5 bases). Per the germline V gene, CDR1 is LGHNA and CDR2 is YSLEER. The CDR3 sequence is 16 residues long. V lost 0 bases, J lost 0 bases, and 8 bases lay in between. CDR3 protein: CASSQDLQATNEKLFF. The CDR3 DNA is TGCGCCAGCAGCCAAGATTTACAGGCAACTAATGAAAAACTGTTTTTT.

The V call is TRBV7-3, the J call TRBJ2-5; 7 bases are shared with TRBD1. The tail of the sequence fits TRBJ2-7 better, so the J call may be wrong. The CDR3 loop spans 13 amino acids. Germline CDR1 is SGHTA and CDR2 is FQGTGA. For the CDR3, the DNA is TGTGCCAGCAGCACGACAGGGTCCCACGAGCAGTACTTC. Translation gives CASSTTGSHEQYF.